This T cell receptor beta chain was retrieved from a study of T cells after yellow fever vaccination (dated by TCRdb to about 2019). Background for the entire study: Libraries from fractions with low cell numbers were prepared with the SMART-Seq v4 Ultra Low Input RNA kit. Two healthy male donors, one aged 18 to 30 and one aged 30 to 40 years, made up the cohort. To follow T-cell clones before and after both primary and booster YFV17D yellow fever vaccination, bulk TCR alpha and beta repertoires underwent longitudinal sequencing. Bulk PBMC replicates and cell subsets were isolated from blood drawn at multiple timepoints before and after both primary and secondary immunization. Broader findings and caveats from the paper: The secondary T-cell response was weaker than the primary response but faster, peaking on day 5 instead of day 15. After the booster, most clones that had expanded after primary vaccination were detected again (about 95% of CD4 and about 88% of CD8), suggesting broad maintenance of memory. Computational filtering was needed because FACS-sorted repertoires could contain abundant contaminating clonotypes from the bulk population. A small fraction of clonotypes showed up in both the CD4 and CD8 compartments, probably as a result of convergent recombination. The study included only a couple of donors, which limits how far the findings can be generalized.

As encoded in the germline V gene, CDR1 is KGHDR while CDR2 is SFDVKD. The germline V end is reduced by 5 bases and the J end by 5 bases; junction bases left unmatched: 25. Spanning cysteine to phenylalanine, the CDR3 consists of 22 amino acids. Just CDR3 DNA is preserved here, 66 bases in frame from base 1. TCR cDNA was synthesized by 5'RACE template switching, which introduced a universal primer site and unique molecular identifiers. Priming of cDNA synthesis was performed from both the TCR alpha and TCR beta constant segments. Library amplification used two PCR steps, and the second PCR step added sample barcodes and sequencing adapters. Libraries were sequenced on Illumina HiSeq 2500 (2x100 bp) or NovaSeq (2x150 bp). From the authors' description of their analysis: MIGEC handled demultiplexing of reads and collapsing into UMI consensus sequences, while MiXCR performed V(D)J alignment. Vaccine-responding clonotypes were identified with edgeR using replicate PBMC samples, with FDR below 0.01 and a log2 fold change above 5 up to day 15 being required. Bulk clonotypes were assigned CD4 or CD8 identity according to which sequenced CD4 or CD8 repertoire held them at higher abundance. Using fastp at Q25 and MiXCR, TCRdb reprocessed the public reads and kept productive beta chains. Each record represents a unique CDR3 protein, reported with the most common genes and DNA among its rows. These V and J calls are TCRdb output, not the study's own analysis. The sample profile shows 300,000 to 450,000 distinct CDR3 sequences; roughly 8.4% of them were found once. The ten largest make up about 16% of the sample.

This sample's treatment or condition label indicates: live attenuated yellow fever vaccine strain. At every blood-draw timepoint, two biological replicates of bulk PBMCs were collected. PBMCs were isolated from peripheral blood using a standard Ficoll-Paque protocol. RNA was extracted with TriZol from bulk PBMCs, CD4 and CD8 fractions, and dextramer-positive and dextramer-negative fractions. Concerning this clonotype: The specificity of this receptor is unknown. There are no base qualities to consult, and no much larger clone falls within one base.

The source material was PBMCs, sampled approximately 40 days after the first yellow fever vaccination. In this chain, TRBV24-1 is recombined with TRBJ1-6; a stretch of 8 junction bases matches TRBD1. The origin of this receptor is a man aged 18-30 years who received the YFV17D yellow fever vaccine. The bases are TGTGCCACCAGTGTTCTCTGGGGTCGGACAGGGATTTTTGGTAGAGATAATTCACCCCTCCACTTT. Its translation is CATSVLWGRTGIFGRDNSPLHF.